The rows below give T cell receptor beta chains drawn from one sample of a study of response to subunit inactivated influenza vaccine. TCRdb recomputed calls from the RT-PCR reads with MiXCR, one row per CDR3 protein. Of roughly 650,000 distinct CDR3 sequences listed, 12% to 15% were seen once; the top ten hold approximately 7.6%. Sequences were derived from PBMCs from blood, sampled 14 to 15 days before vaccination. These receptors came from a man aged 50 or older who received an inactivated influenza vaccine. The CDR3 runs from the conserved cysteine through the conserved F or W.

V,CDR3
TRBV5-1,CASSLEGQGGSYEQYF
TRBV4-3,CASSQDHGAAGELFF
TRBV4-2,CASSQGPGSFYEKLFF
TRBV18,CASSPAEAATNEKLFF
TRBV10-3,CAISVTINNEQFF
TRBV7-2,CASSPNRGETEAFF
TRBV6-1,CASSTYRGHTEAFF
TRBV7-3,CASSLFHGAEYNEQFF
TRBV3-1,CASSHRGQGARETQYF
TRBV28,CASSLYTSGTWGTSGSTDTQYF